This TCR beta chain was sequenced during a study of OX40 agonist ivuxolimab in advanced cancers. Study-wide context: Ivuxolimab, which patients received intravenously every 2 weeks, was dosed at 0.01 to 10 mg/kg.

In the case of this clone: Antigen: not known.

Generated by immunoSEQ multiplex PCR, the TCRdb table keeps only in-frame clones and is missing some. The profile shows 22,000 or so clones, 77% of them singletons. The germline CDR1 and CDR2 sequences are SGHDT and YYEEEE. The CDR3 is 18 amino acids. The V segment lost 4 bases and the J segment 0 bases; nucleotides outside the gene matches: 7. Study results and limitations: On average, CD8+ T cells had more expanded clones than CD4+. Relatively little clonal expansion, among the lowest observed, appeared in partial responders at 0.1-3.0 mg/kg.

The source of this sequence is an adult with an advanced solid tumor such as melanoma, head and neck, liver or kidney cancer. The chain carries TRBV5-6 and TRBJ2-3, with TRBD2 matching 14 bases. This specimen was CD4+ or CD8+ T cells sorted from blood, taken in a trial of the OX40 agonist ivuxolimab. The CDR3 reads CASSPTSGRGTSTDTQYF. In nucleotides, the CDR3 is TGTGCCAGCAGCCCGACTAGCGGGAGGGGGACTAGCACAGATACGCAGTATTTT.